This T cell receptor beta chain was sequenced in a study of human T cells and chemical hapten exposure. Specified time point: patch test 2, 6 weeks after DPC sensitization. Treatment given: therapeutic diphenylcyclopropenone sensitization with weekly scalp DPC. Alopecia patients deemed DPC-suitable, aged 18 to 70, excluding pregnancy. This clonotype was seen a few times. TCRdb re-called the RACE reads through MiXCR, storing one row per CDR3 protein. The data show some 100,000 distinct CDR3 sequences, approximately 8.6% seen once. This receptor was identified in a woman aged 40 to 50 with alopecia areata. Some clones in this sample may be carry-over from other donors' samples. Sequenced here: whole blood, sampled in connection with sensitization to the hapten diphenylcyclopropenone (DPC).

The CDR3 reads CASSSPGLARDTQYF. In DNA, the CDR3 is TGTGCCAGCAGTTCCCCCGGACTAGCGAGAGATACGCAGTATTTT. The chain employs TRBV27 and TRBJ2-3; 9 nucleotides line up with TRBD2. With 4 bases clipped from V and 5 bases from J, the junction kept 7 bases outside the gene matches. Germline CDR1 MNHEY, CDR2 SMNVEV (reference sequence). CDR3 size: 15 residues.